One and the same sample provided the 18 T cell receptor beta chains below, sequenced in a study of blood T cell repertoires in COVID-19. Generated by immunoSEQ multiplex PCR, the TCRdb table keeps only in-frame clones and is missing some. Found here are 400,000 or so clones, 89% of them singletons; the top ten hold approximately 1.5%. Material for sequencing was peripheral blood. These receptor sequences come from a woman aged 40 to 50 with COVID-19, enrolled during active disease.

The chain is built from TRBV28 and TRBJ2-7; a possible D gene is TRBD2 (5 bases). Deletions cut 2 bases from V and 6 bases from J, with 17 bases between. Germline CDR1 MDHEN, CDR2 SYDVKM. The CDR3 is made up of 15 amino acids. The CDR3 loop reads CASSLNRGRSGEQYF. Written as DNA, the CDR3 is TGTGCCAGCAGTTTAAACCGGGGTCGATCAGGCGAGCAGTACTTC.

The chain uses TRBV28 and TRBJ1-1, with D maybe TRBD1 (5 bases). CDR1 MDHEN and CDR2 SYDVKM come from the germline V gene. V shed 2 bases and J shed 1 base, with 11 bases lying between them. CDR3 length equals 15 residues. The DNA for the CDR3 is TGTGCCAGCAGTTTACTTATCGGACAGAACACTGAAGCTTTCTTT. It is translated as CASSLLIGQNTEAFF.

The chain links TRBV5-8 to TRBJ1-5; weak D call: TRBD1 (5 bases). Germline V gene lookup returns CDR1 SGHTS and CDR2 YDEGEE. V was clipped by 5 bases and J by 2 bases, with 14 bases between them. The CDR3 is 15 amino acids. The CDR3, as DNA: TGTGCCAGCAGACGCTTGGGGGAGGGCAATCAGCCCCAGCATTTT. The encoded protein is CASRRLGEGNQPQHF. Using reference TRBV5-8 and TRBJ1-5 for the parts outside the CDR3, the full variable domain is EAGVTQSPTHLIKTRGQQATLRCSPISGHTSVYWYQQALGLGLQFLLWYDEGEERNRGNFPPRFSGRQFPNYSSELNVNALELEDSALYLCASRRLGEGNQPQHFGDGTRLSIL.

This clone was recorded only once. This chain uses TRBV19 with TRBJ1-2, with D perhaps TRBD1 (6 bases). CDR1 is LNHDA and CDR2 is SQIVND in the germline V gene (reference sequence). This CDR3 comprises 14 residues. V was clipped by 7 bases and J by 1 base, with 13 bases between them. DNA of the CDR3: TGTGCCAGTACCAGGACAGCCCGTAACTATGGCTACACCTTC. This encodes CASTRTARNYGYTF.

The CDR3, as DNA: TGTGCCTGGAGTGCGGAGCGGGAGCACTCCGGGGAGCTGTTTTTT. Protein product: CAWSAEREHSGELFF. The chain carries TRBV30 and TRBJ2-2, with 8 bases lining up with TRBD2. Germline CDR1 reads GTSNPN; CDR2 reads SVGIG (reference sequence). Unmatched junction bases numbered 7, after V lost 1 base and J lost 6 bases. There are 15 residues in the CDR3.

This chain uses TRBV7-3 with TRBJ2-7, with D perhaps TRBD1 (6 bases). Between the trimmed V and J ends, which lost 5 bases and 4 bases, there was a span of 15 bases. This CDR3 has 14 amino acids. CDR1 is SGHTA and CDR2 is FQGTGA in the germline V gene. The CDR3 sequence: CASSPGVGAYEQYF. The CDR3 nucleotides are TGTGCCAGCAGCCCCGGGGTGGGGGCGTACGAGCAGTACTTC. Full variable domain (rest looked up from reference TRBV7-3 and TRBJ2-7): GAGVSQTPSNKVTEKGKYVELRCDPISGHTALYWYRQSLGQGPEFLIYFQGTGAADDSGLPNDRFFAVRPEGSVSTLKIQRTERGDSAVYLCASSPGVGAYEQYFGPGTRLTVT.

This clone is a singleton in its sample. The CDR3 loop reads CASSFPDREVNYGYTF. In DNA form, the CDR3 reads TGTGCCAGCAGCTTCCCCGACAGGGAGGTGAACTATGGCTACACCTTC. This chain links TRBV7-9 with TRBJ1-2, with 7 bases identical to TRBD1. V trimming: 3 bases; J trimming: 2 bases; junction bases outside the gene matches: 9. CDR3 length: 16 residues. Per germline, CDR1 SEHNR and CDR2 FQNEAQ (reference sequence).

This chain joins TRBV6-2 or TRBV6-3 and TRBJ1-1; 10 bases match TRBD1. The CDR3 extends over 16 amino acids. Germline CDR1 reads MNHEY; CDR2 reads SVGEGT. V trimming: 4 bases; J trimming: 4 bases; junction bases outside the gene matches: 9. The CDR3 reads CASSWDRGPESTEAFF. The CDR3 nucleotides are TGTGCCAGCAGTTGGGACAGGGGCCCAGAGAGCACTGAAGCTTTCTTT.

The V gene is TRBV5-1, the J gene TRBJ2-7, with TRBD2 identical over 16 bases. The germline CDR1 and CDR2 sequences are SGHRS and YFSETQ. V was clipped by 4 bases and J by 6 bases; unmatched bases: 7. This CDR3 region has 16 residues. CDR3 in DNA: TGCGCCAGCAGCCCGGGGACTAGCGGGGGGGCAGGCGAGCAGTACTTC. It yields the protein CASSPGTSGGAGEQYF.

In the case of this clone: This sample includes further DNA sequences coding for the same CDR3. The gene calls are TRBV3-1 (or the pseudogene TRBV3-2) and TRBJ1-1; D unresolved. Germline loops: CDR1 LGHDT, CDR2 YNNKEL (reference sequence). Deletions cut 2 bases from V and 1 base from J, with 5 bases between. This CDR3 is 13 amino acids long. The CDR3 region has the DNA TGTGCCAGCAGCCAATTAGAGAACACTGAAGCTTTCTTT. It translates to CASSQLENTEAFF.

The chain employs TRBV27 and TRBJ2-3; 10 bases fit TRBD1. CDR1 and CDR2 (germline): MNHEY, SMNVEV (reference sequence). This CDR3 comprises 16 residues. J was trimmed by 1 base and V by 5 bases; bases with no gene match: 6. The CDR3 DNA reads TGTGCCAGCAGTCGCCGGGACAGGGGACGCACAGATACGCAGTATTTT. Its translation: CASSRRDRGRTDTQYF.

CDR3 bases: TGTGCCACCAGTGATCCGACCCGGGCAGGGGACTATGGCTACACCTTC. Protein product: CATSDPTRAGDYGYTF. The chain employs TRBV24-1 and TRBJ1-2; a possible D gene is TRBD1 (6 bases). Trimming cost V 3 bases and J 3 bases, with 16 bases left between them. The germline gives CDR1 KGHDR, CDR2 SFDVKD. The CDR3 has 16 residues.

V usage is TRBV28 and J usage is TRBJ1-1, with 7 positions matching TRBD1. V shed 6 bases, J shed 1 base, and the junction held 2 bases outside the gene matches. Germline V gene sequence: CDR1 MDHEN, CDR2 SYDVKM. The CDR3 totals 13 residues. DNA for the CDR3: TGTGCCAGCAGGGAGGGGGCGAACACTGAAGCTTTCTTT. Protein: CASREGANTEAFF.

V is TRBV28 and J is TRBJ1-3; 9 nucleotides align to TRBD1. This CDR3 contains 17 residues. Per germline, CDR1 MDHEN and CDR2 SYDVKM. With 5 bases clipped from V and 4 bases from J, the junction kept 12 bases outside the gene matches. CDR3 amino acids: CASSLGQGQSSGNTIYF. Written as DNA, the CDR3 is TGTGCCAGCAGTCTGGGACAGGGTCAGTCGTCGGGAAACACCATATATTTT.

The chain uses TRBV5-6 and TRBJ1-2; 9 bases align to TRBD1. This CDR3 comprises 15 residues. J gave up 8 bases and V 4 bases, and 12 bases lay outside the gene matches. The V gene's germline CDR1 is SGHDT and CDR2 YYEEEE. The CDR3 is CASSRDRVVGYGYTF. The CDR3 DNA reads as TGTGCCAGCAGCCGGGACAGGGTAGTGGGGTACGGCTACACCTTC.

This sequence joins TRBV7-3 and TRBJ2-4; D is possibly TRBD2 (6 bases). The germline gives CDR1 SGHTA, CDR2 FQGTGA. The CDR3 is made up of 15 amino acids. V lost 5 bases to trimming and J lost 9 bases, with 20 bases between them. CDR3 residues: CASSAGRGARSIQYF. The CDR3 nucleotides read TGTGCCAGCAGCGCGGGGCGTGGAGCGCGATCCATTCAGTACTTC. Looking up the rest from reference TRBV7-3 and TRBJ2-4 gives the full variable domain: GAGVSQTPSNKVTEKGKYVELRCDPISGHTALYWYRQSLGQGPEFLIYFQGTGAADDSGLPNDRFFAVRPEGSVSTLKIQRTERGDSAVYLCASSAGRGARSIQYFGAGTRLSVL.

The table lists this clone with a few counts. The chain has TRBV2 and TRBJ2-2; 7 nucleotides align to TRBD1. Germline V gives CDR1 SNHLY, CDR2 FYNNEI. The CDR3 totals 14 residues. J was trimmed by 6 bases and V by 6 bases; bases with no gene match: 7. The CDR3 DNA reads TGTGCCAGCAGAGAACAGGGGTTCTCCGGGGAGCTGTTTTTT. Its translation: CASREQGFSGELFF. The variable domain in full, completed from reference TRBV2 and TRBJ2-2, reads EPEVTQTPSHQVTQMGQEVILRCVPISNHLYFYWYRQILGQKVEFLVSFYNNEISEKSEIFDDQFSVERPDGSNFTLKIRSTKLEDSAMYFCASREQGFSGELFFGEGSRLTVL.

This chain uses TRBV19 with TRBJ1-1, with 8 bases that match TRBD1. Germline loops: CDR1 LNHDA, CDR2 SQIVND (reference sequence). The CDR3 spans 14 residues. V shed 7 bases and J 3 bases; nucleotides not matched to a gene: 7. CDR3 protein: CASNRDRRDTEAFF. DNA for the CDR3: TGTGCCAGTAACCGGGACAGGCGGGACACTGAAGCTTTCTTT.